A single sample gave rise to the 16 T cell receptor beta chains below, sequenced in a study of blood T cell repertoires in COVID-19. The protocol was immunoSEQ multiplex PCR, while the TCRdb copy is restricted to in-frame clones and leaves out a portion. Found here are fewer than 200,000 clones, roughly 79% of them singletons; the top ten hold 9% to 15%. Sequencing was done on a sample of peripheral blood. All receptors come from a woman of 80 years or more with COVID-19, enrolled during active disease.

V and J are TRBV5-4 and TRBJ1-2, with TRBD1 matching over 11 bases. Germline CDR1 and CDR2: SGHNT and YYREEE (reference sequence). J lost 3 bases, V lost 4 bases, and 2 bases had no gene match. This CDR3 has 14 residues. CDR3 protein: CASSRDRGDYGYTF. The CDR3 DNA sequence: TGTGCCAGCAGCAGGGACAGGGGGGACTATGGCTACACCTTC.

This chain uses TRBV5-5 with TRBJ1-6; D might be TRBD1 (6 bases). This CDR3 is 15 amino acids long. V was shortened by 4 bases and J by 13 bases, with 21 bases between the two germline ends. The germline CDR1 and CDR2 sequences are SGHKS and YYEKEE (reference sequence). CDR3 DNA: TGTGCCAGCAGCGCTGGGGGCGGACCTGAGGAGCCCCTCCACTTT. This gives the protein CASSAGGGPEEPLHF.

This chain links TRBV7-2 with TRBJ2-5; possible D gene TRBD2, 6 bases. The CDR3 runs 14 residues. The germline V gene encodes CDR1 SGHTA and CDR2 FQGNSA. V lost 5 bases to trimming and J lost 5 bases, with 15 bases between them. The CDR3 spells CASSTITSSETQYF. The CDR3 nucleotides read TGTGCCAGCAGCACAATCACTAGCTCCGAGACCCAGTACTTC.

The chain recombines TRBV5-6 with TRBJ2-7, with 7 bases aligning to TRBD2. The J segment lost 0 bases and the V segment lost 4 bases, leaving 10 bases of the junction unmatched. The CDR3 is 16 residues long. The germline gives CDR1 SGHDT, CDR2 YYEEEE. DNA of the CDR3: TGTGCCAGCAGCCTCCCAGCGGGGAAACGCTCCTACGAGCAGTACTTC. It codes for CASSLPAGKRSYEQYF.

The chain has TRBV7-2 and TRBJ2-7; D may be TRBD1 (6 bases). Trimming stripped 2 bases from V and 3 bases from J, with 20 bases between. Germline V CDR1 and CDR2: SGHTA, FQGNSA. This CDR3 contains 17 residues. CDR3 in amino acids: CASSLMVQWGPYYEQYF. As DNA, the CDR3 is TGTGCCAGCAGCTTAATGGTCCAGTGGGGGCCCTACTACGAGCAGTACTTC.

The chain employs TRBV27 and TRBJ2-1, with TRBD2 as a possible D gene (6 bases). V was trimmed by 2 bases and J by 9 bases, leaving 11 bases between them. Germline V gene sequence: CDR1 MNHEY, CDR2 SMNVEV (reference sequence). The CDR3 has 13 residues. This CDR3 is CASSLILGGEQFF. The CDR3 region has the DNA TGTGCCAGCAGTTTAATTCTGGGAGGTGAGCAGTTCTTC.

The chain joins TRBV29-1 to TRBJ2-1; TRBD1 matches 7 bases. Germline lookup yields CDR1 SQVTM and CDR2 ANQGSEA. V dropped 3 bases and J dropped 6; count of bases not matched to a gene: 5. The length of the CDR3 is 13 residues. The CDR3 region is CSVDGTEPNEQFF. The CDR3 coding sequence is TGCAGCGTTGATGGGACAGAGCCCAATGAGCAGTTCTTC.

The chain has TRBV5-1 and TRBJ2-1; 7 positions match TRBD1. The J segment lost 4 bases and the V segment lost 0 bases, leaving 1 base of the junction unmatched. Germline V gene sequence: CDR1 SGHRS, CDR2 YFSETQ. The CDR3 has 14 residues. The CDR3 DNA follows: TGCGCCAGCAGCTTGGGGGACAGTTACAATGAGCAGTTCTTC. Residues: CASSLGDSYNEQFF.

The J gene is TRBJ2-2, the V gene TRBV5-1; a possible D gene is TRBD2 (6 bases). Trimming stripped 0 bases from V and 5 bases from J, with 17 bases between. The CDR3 sequence is 17 residues long. Germline V gene data show CDR1 as SGHRS and CDR2 as YFSETQ. CDR3 nucleotide sequence: TGCGCCAGCAGCTTGGAAGCGGGCGGTTTCAGGACCGGGGAGCTGTTTTTT. Translation gives CASSLEAGGFRTGELFF. The full variable domain, rest sourced from reference TRBV5-1 and TRBJ2-2, is KAGVTQTPRYLIKTRGQQVTLSCSPISGHRSVSWYQQTPGQGLQFLFEYFSETQRNKGNFPGRFSGRQFSNSRSEMNVSTLELGDSALYLCASSLEAGGFRTGELFFGEGSRLTVL.

The V call is TRBV7-2, the J call TRBJ2-7, with TRBD2 matching 11 bases. The CDR3 has 14 residues. From germline, CDR1 is SGHTA and CDR2 FQGNSA. Losses at the gene ends were 3 bases for V and 5 bases for J; bases not matched to a gene: 3. The CDR3 DNA is TGTGCCAGCAGCTTTAGCGGGGGGGCCGACGAGCAGTACTTC. Amino acids: CASSFSGGADEQYF.

The chain is built from TRBV5-1 and TRBJ2-1; the match to TRBD2 covers 12 bases. The CDR3 is 16 residues long. V was pared by 5 bases and J by 8 bases, with 11 bases of the junction left unmatched. Germline lookup yields CDR1 SGHRS and CDR2 YFSETQ. The CDR3 region has the DNA TGCGCCAGCAGGCGGATGACTAGCGGGAGTTTTGATGAGCAGTTCTTC. This sequence encodes CASRRMTSGSFDEQFF. The full variable domain, completed using reference TRBV5-1 and TRBJ2-1, is KAGVTQTPRYLIKTRGQQVTLSCSPISGHRSVSWYQQTPGQGLQFLFEYFSETQRNKGNFPGRFSGRQFSNSRSEMNVSTLELGDSALYLCASRRMTSGSFDEQFFGPGTRLTVL.

The chain joins TRBV7-2 to TRBJ1-1; TRBD1 matches 8 bases. The length of the CDR3 is 14 residues. Per the germline V gene, CDR1 is SGHTA and CDR2 is FQGNSA. The trim removed 5 bases at V and 4 bases at J, leaving 6 bases unmatched. CDR3 sequence: CASSVDRVATEAFF. The CDR3 nucleotides are TGTGCCAGCAGCGTGGACAGGGTCGCCACTGAAGCTTTCTTT. Complete variable domain (other parts from reference TRBV7-2 and TRBJ1-1): GAGVSQSPSNKVTEKGKDVELRCDPISGHTALYWYRQSLGQGLEFLIYFQGNSAPDKSGLPSDRFSAERTGGSVSTLTIQRTQQEDSAVYLCASSVDRVATEAFFGQGTRLTVV.

The count of this clone is one. The chain couples TRBV7-2 to TRBJ2-1, with 9 bases that match TRBD2. This CDR3 is built from 18 residues. The germline CDR1 and CDR2 sequences are SGHTA and FQGNSA. V was clipped by 0 bases and J by 3 bases; unmatched bases: 9. CDR3 in DNA: TGTGCCAGCAGCTTAGCAGGCTTCGAGACTAGCGGCTACAATGAGCAGTTCTTC. It yields the protein CASSLAGFETSGYNEQFF.

The chain joins TRBV19 to TRBJ1-2; 10 bases map to TRBD1. This CDR3 contains 15 residues. Germline lookup yields CDR1 LNHDA and CDR2 SQIVND (reference sequence). V dropped 9 bases and J dropped 5; count of bases not matched to a gene: 12. CDR3 region: CASTTRDRGGYGYTF. In DNA, the CDR3 is TGTGCCAGCACCACCCGGGACAGGGGAGGGTATGGCTACACCTTC.

The chain recombines TRBV19 with TRBJ2-7; 9 nucleotides align to TRBD1. V lost 6 bases and J lost 1; bases outside the gene matches: 7. The germline gives CDR1 LNHDA, CDR2 SQIVND (reference sequence). This CDR3 has 15 residues. The CDR3 is CASRRTGDISYEQYF. Written as DNA, the CDR3 is TGTGCCAGTAGGAGGACAGGGGATATTTCCTACGAGCAGTACTTC.

The V gene is TRBV5-1, the J gene TRBJ2-2, with TRBD1 matching over 9 bases. The J segment lost 3 bases and the V segment lost 3 bases, leaving 9 bases of the junction unmatched. The CDR3 extends over 17 amino acids. The germline V gene has CDR1 SGHRS and CDR2 YFSETQ. CDR3: CASSSGPGQGDTGELFF. CDR3 DNA sequence: TGCGCCAGCAGCTCAGGCCCGGGACAGGGTGACACCGGGGAGCTGTTTTTT.